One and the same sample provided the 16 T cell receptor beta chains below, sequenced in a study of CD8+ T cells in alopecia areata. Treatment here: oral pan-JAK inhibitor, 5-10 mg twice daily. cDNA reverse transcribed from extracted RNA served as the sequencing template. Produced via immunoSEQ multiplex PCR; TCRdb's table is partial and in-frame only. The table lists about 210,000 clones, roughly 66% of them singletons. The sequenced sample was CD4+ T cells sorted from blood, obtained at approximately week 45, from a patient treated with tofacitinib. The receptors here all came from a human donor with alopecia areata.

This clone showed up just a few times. The CDR3 spells CASSLGAGANVLTF. CDR3 DNA sequence: TGTGCCAGCAGCTTAGGAGCTGGGGCCAACGTCCTGACTTTC. The V gene is TRBV11-2, the J gene TRBJ2-6; D ambiguous. The germline gives CDR1 SGHAT, CDR2 FQNNGV. The CDR3 is 14 residues long. Trimming pared 1 base from V and 2 bases from J, leaving 3 bases between.

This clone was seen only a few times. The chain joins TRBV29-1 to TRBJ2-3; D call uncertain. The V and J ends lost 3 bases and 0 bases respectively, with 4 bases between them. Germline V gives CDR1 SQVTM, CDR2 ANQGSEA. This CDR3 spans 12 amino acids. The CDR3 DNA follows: TGCAGCGTTGAGCGGAGCACAGATACGCAGTATTTT. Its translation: CSVERSTDTQYF.

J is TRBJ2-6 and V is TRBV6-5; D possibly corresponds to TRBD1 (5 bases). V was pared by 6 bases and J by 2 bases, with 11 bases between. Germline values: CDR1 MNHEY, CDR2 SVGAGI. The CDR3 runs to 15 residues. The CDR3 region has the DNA TGTGCCAGCAGAGACACCAGGGCTGGGGCCAACGTCCTGACTTTC. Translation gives CASRDTRAGANVLTF.

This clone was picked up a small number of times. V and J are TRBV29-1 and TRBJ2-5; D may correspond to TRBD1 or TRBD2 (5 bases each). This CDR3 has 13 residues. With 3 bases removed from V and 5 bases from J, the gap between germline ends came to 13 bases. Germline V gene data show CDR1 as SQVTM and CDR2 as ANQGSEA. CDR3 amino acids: CSVELGPRETQYF. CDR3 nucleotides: TGCAGCGTTGAGCTGGGACCTCGGGAGACCCAGTACTTC.

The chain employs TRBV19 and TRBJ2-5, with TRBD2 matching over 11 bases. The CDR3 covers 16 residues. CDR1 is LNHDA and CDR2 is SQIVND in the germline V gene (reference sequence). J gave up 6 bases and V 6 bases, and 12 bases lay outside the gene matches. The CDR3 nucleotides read TGTGCCAGTAGACGTAGCGGGGGGGCAGACGTGAAGACCCAGTACTTC. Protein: CASRRSGGADVKTQYF.

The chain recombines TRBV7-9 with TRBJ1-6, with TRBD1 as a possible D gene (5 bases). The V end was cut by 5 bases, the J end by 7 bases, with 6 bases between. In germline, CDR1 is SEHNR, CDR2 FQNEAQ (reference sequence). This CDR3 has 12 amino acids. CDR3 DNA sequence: TGTGCCAGCAGCCGACAGAATTCACCCCTCCACTTT. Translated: CASSRQNSPLHF.

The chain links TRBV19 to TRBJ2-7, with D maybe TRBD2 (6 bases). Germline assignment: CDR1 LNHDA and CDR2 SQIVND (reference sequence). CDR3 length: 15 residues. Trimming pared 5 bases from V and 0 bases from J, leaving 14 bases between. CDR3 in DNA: TGTGCCAGTAGTCCCCGGAGGGCGAACTCCTACGAGCAGTACTTC. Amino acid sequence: CASSPRRANSYEQYF.

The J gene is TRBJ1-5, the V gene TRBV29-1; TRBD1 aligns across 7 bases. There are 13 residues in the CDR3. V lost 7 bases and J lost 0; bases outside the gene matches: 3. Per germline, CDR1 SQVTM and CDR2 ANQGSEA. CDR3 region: CSAGTDSNQPQHF. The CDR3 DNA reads TGCAGCGCTGGGACAGATAGCAATCAGCCCCAGCATTTT.

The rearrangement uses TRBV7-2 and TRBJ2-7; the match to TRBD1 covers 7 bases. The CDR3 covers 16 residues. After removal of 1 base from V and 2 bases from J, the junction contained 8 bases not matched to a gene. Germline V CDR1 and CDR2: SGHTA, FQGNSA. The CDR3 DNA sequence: TGTGCCAGCAGCTTAGGAGGGGGCGGCTTTACCTACGAGCAGTACTTC. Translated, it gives CASSLGGGGFTYEQYF.

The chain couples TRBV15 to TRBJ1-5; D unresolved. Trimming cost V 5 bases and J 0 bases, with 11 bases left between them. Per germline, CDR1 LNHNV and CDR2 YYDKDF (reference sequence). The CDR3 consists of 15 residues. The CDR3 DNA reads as TGTGCCACCAGCGAAGACGGAACTAGCAATCAGCCCCAGCATTTT. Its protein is CATSEDGTSNQPQHF.

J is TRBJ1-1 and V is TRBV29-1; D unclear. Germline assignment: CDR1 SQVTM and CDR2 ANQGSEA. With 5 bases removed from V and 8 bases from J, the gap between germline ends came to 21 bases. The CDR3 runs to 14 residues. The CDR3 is CSVRLQALGSEAFF. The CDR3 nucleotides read TGCAGCGTTCGGCTTCAGGCATTGGGTAGCGAAGCTTTCTTT.

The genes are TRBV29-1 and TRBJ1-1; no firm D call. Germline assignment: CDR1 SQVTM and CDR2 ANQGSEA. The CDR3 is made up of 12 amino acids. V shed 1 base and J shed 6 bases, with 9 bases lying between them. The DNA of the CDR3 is TGCAGCGTTGAAGCCGACGGATCTGAAGCTTTCTTT. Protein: CSVEADGSEAFF.

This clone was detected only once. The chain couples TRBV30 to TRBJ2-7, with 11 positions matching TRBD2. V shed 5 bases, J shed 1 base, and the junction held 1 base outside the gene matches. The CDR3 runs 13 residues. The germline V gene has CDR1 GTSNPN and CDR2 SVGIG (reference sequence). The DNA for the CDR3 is TGTGCCTGGCTAGCGGGGGGATCCTACGAGCAGTACTTC. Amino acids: CAWLAGGSYEQYF.

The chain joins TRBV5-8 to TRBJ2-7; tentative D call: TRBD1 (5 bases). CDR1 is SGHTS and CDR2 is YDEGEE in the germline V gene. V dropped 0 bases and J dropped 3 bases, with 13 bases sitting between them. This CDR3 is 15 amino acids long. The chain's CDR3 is CASSLVLGQGYEQYF. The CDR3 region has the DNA TGTGCCAGCAGCTTGGTATTGGGGCAGGGCTACGAGCAGTACTTC.

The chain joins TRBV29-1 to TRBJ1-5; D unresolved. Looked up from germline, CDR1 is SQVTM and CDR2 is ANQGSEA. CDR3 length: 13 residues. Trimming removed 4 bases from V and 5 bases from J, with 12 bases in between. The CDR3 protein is CSVAGQSDQPQHF. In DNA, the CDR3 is TGCAGCGTTGCTGGGCAGTCAGATCAGCCCCAGCATTTT.

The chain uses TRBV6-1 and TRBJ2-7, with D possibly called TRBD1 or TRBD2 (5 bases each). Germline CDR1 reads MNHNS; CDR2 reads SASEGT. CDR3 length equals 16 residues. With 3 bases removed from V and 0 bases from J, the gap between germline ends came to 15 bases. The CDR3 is CASSDFGTPSSYEQYF. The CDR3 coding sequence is TGTGCCAGCAGTGATTTCGGGACGCCTAGCTCCTACGAGCAGTACTTC.